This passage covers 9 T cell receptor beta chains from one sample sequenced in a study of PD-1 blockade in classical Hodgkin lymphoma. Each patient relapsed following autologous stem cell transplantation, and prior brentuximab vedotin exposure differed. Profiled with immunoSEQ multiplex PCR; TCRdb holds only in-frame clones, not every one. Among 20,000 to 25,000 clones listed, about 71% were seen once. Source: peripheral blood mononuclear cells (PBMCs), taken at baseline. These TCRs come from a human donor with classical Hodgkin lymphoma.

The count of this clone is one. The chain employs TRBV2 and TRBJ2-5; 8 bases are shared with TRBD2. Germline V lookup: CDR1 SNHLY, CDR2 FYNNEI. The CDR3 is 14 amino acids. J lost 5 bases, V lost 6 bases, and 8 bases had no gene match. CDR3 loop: CASRRSGAWETQYF. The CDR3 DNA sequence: TGTGCCAGCAGGCGTAGCGGGGCTTGGGAGACCCAGTACTTC.

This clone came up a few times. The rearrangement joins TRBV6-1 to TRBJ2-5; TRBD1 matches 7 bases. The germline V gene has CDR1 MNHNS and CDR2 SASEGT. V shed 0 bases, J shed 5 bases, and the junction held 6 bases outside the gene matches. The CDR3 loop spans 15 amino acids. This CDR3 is CASSEATGVWETQYF. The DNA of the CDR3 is TGTGCCAGCAGTGAAGCCACAGGGGTCTGGGAGACCCAGTACTTC.

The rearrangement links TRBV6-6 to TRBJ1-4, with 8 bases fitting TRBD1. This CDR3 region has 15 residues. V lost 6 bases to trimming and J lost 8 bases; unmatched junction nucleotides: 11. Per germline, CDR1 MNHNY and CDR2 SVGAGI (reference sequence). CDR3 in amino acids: CASSPGGQGGEKLFF. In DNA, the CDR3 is TGTGCCAGCAGCCCCGGCGGACAGGGCGGGGAAAAACTGTTTTTT.

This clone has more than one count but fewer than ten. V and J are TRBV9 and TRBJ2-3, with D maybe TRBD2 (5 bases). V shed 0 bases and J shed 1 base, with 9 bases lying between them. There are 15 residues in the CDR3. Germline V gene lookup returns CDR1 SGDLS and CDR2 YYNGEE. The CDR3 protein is CASSVGVGGTDTQYF. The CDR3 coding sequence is TGTGCCAGCAGCGTAGGCGTCGGGGGCACAGATACGCAGTATTTT.

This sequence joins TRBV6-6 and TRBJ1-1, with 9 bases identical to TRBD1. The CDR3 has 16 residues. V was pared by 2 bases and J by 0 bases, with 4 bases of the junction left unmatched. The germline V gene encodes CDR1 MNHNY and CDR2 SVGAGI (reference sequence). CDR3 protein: CASSYGTGTMNTEAFF. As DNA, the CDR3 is TGTGCCAGCAGTTACGGGACAGGGACAATGAACACTGAAGCTTTCTTT.

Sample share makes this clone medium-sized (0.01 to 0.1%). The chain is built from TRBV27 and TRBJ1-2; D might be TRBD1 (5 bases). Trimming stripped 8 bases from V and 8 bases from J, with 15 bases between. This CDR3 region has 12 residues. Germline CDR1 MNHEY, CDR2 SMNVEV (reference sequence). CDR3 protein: CASSRGTGGYTF. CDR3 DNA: TGTGCCAGCTCACGTGGGACGGGAGGCTACACCTTC.

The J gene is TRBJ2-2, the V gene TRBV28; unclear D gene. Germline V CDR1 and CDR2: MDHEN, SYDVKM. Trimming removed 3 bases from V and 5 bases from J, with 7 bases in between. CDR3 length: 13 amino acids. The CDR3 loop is CASSLTNTGELFF. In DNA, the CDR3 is TGTGCCAGCAGTTTGACAAATACCGGGGAGCTGTTTTTT.

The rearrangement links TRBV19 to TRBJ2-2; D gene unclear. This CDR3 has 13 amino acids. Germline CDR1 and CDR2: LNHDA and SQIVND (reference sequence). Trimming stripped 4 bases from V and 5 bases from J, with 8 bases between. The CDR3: CASSTGTTGELFF. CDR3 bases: TGTGCCAGTAGTACAGGAACTACCGGGGAGCTGTTTTTT.

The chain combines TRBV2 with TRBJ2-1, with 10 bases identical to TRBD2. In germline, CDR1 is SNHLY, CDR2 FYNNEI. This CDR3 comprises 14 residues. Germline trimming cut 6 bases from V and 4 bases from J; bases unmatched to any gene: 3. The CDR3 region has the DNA TGTGCCAGCAGCGCGACTAGCGGGTACAATGAGCAGTTCTTC. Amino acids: CASSATSGYNEQFF.